This TCR beta chain is drawn from a study of shared T cell receptors in the human thymus (dated by TCRdb to the early 2020s). With regard to the full study: The study examined how the human thymus generates shared, self-reactive T-cell receptor alpha chains.

Via the germline V gene, CDR1 is MNHNS and CDR2 SASEGT. The CDR3 has 14 amino acids, counting the end cysteine and phenylalanine. The retained sequence is limited to the CDR3, 42 bases, with the frame set at the first base. After removal of 1 base from V and 4 bases from J, the junction retains 3 bases not matched to a gene. The library came from the immunoSEQ multiplex PCR assay. The source is immuneACCESS, and TCRdb retained only in-frame sequences with V and J called. Part of the clones is not carried over; for the studies checked, unresolved V genes explain less than half of this, and the remainder is unexplained. The sample table lists hundreds of thousands of clones, 87% of them with a count of one. Roughly 0.0087% of the sample is taken by the ten largest. Worth noting for this clone: Which antigen it targets is not known. Base qualities are not at hand, and no much larger clone is one base apart.

In addition, the sample was reused for a study of human thymus T cells. As the second study states: Immunologically healthy infants undergoing open corrective cardiac surgery for congenital heart defects in Finland were used as donors. Thymus tissue was obtained as surgical resects removed during corrective cardiac surgery. Both the thymic and the peripheral blood repertoires appeared to show biased V and J gene segment usage. The related research found that thymic TCR repertoires overlapped highly between unrelated individuals. TCR alpha and beta repertoires from about 8 infant thymus samples and four related peripheral blood samples were characterized in the study. Donor ages ranging from about 7 to 250 days were recorded, and a handful of male and a couple of female infants were included in the cohort. Thymocytes were mechanically released from the tissue and were stored as pellets of about 9.5-33 million cells at -70 degrees C. A QIAsymphony instrument was used to extract genomic DNA from frozen cell pellets. Using the immunoSEQ multiplex PCR assay, the TCRB and TCRAD loci were amplified from a standardized quantity of quality-controlled genomic DNA. The amplicons covered the V(D)J region and were long enough to include the CDR3 and to identify the V and J genes. The commercial immunoSEQ service was used to sequence amplicons on an Illumina platform. Primer bias and sequencing errors were corrected as previously described, and TCRAD and TCRB were defined on the basis of the IMGT database. Repertoires were analysed with immunoSEQ Analyzer 3.0 and VDJTools, covering basic statistics, V/J segment usage, diversity estimates, rarefaction and pairwise overlap. Diversity was estimated with Chao1, ChaoE, Efron-Thisted, Shannon and inverse Simpson indices, and also on datasets down-sampled to the smallest sample. For repertoire overlap, CDR3 nucleotide sequence, V gene and J gene had to match strictly, and clustering was done by Jaccard-based multidimensional scaling. On average, thymus samples gave 750,000 to 1,000,000 unique TCRB clonotypes, whereas blood samples gave roughly 80,000.

This chain joins TRBV6-1 to TRBJ1-2; 7 central nucleotides agree with TRBD1. The clonotype comes from a boy under three years old with a congenital heart defect. Donor details come from another sample of the same person, matched by shared clones. Material for sequencing was thymocytes. The CDR3 has the sequence CASSEVAGGYGYTF. The nucleotide sequence is TGTGCCAGCAGTGAAGTTGCAGGGGGCTATGGCTACACCTTC.